The 13 T cell receptor beta chains presented below share a single source sample, sequenced in a study of blood T cell repertoires in COVID-19. This table comes from immunoSEQ multiplex PCR, and its TCRdb copy is limited to in-frame clones, with some not included. The sample carries 650,000 to 800,000 clones, around 90% recorded once. Sample: peripheral blood. These receptors all stem from a woman aged 18 to 35 with acute or convalescent COVID-19.

The chain employs TRBV30 and TRBJ1-5; D is unresolved. With 4 bases removed from V and 6 bases from J, the gap between germline ends came to 13 bases. Germline V gene lookup returns CDR1 GTSNPN and CDR2 SVGIG (reference sequence). This CDR3 region has 13 residues. The CDR3: CAWNMDRGQPQHF. The CDR3 DNA sequence: TGTGCCTGGAATATGGATCGGGGTCAGCCCCAGCATTTT.

V is TRBV6-4 and J is TRBJ1-6; D is perhaps TRBD1 (6 bases). The CDR3 is made up of 14 amino acids. V lost 5 bases and J 7 bases, leaving 12 bases between the germline ends. Germline CDR1 MRHNA, CDR2 SNTAGT. The CDR3 here is CASSRTGGNSPLHF. The CDR3 nucleotides read TGTGCCAGCAGTCGTACGGGGGGCAATTCACCCCTCCACTTT.

The V and J genes are TRBV24-1 and TRBJ2-7, with 7 positions matching TRBD1. Germline V lookup: CDR1 KGHDR, CDR2 SFDVKD. The CDR3 extends over 16 amino acids. V shed 6 bases and J 2 bases; nucleotides not matched to a gene: 12. For the CDR3, the DNA is TGTGCCACCAGTTCACCCGGTGGACAGGACCCCTACGAGCAGTACTTC. Translating gives CATSSPGGQDPYEQYF.

The CDR3: CASSNLFLYF. The CDR3 DNA sequence: TGTGCCAGCAGTAATCTCTTCCTATATTTT. The genes are TRBV12-3 or TRBV12-4 and TRBJ1-3; D uncertain. This CDR3 has 10 amino acids. V shed 5 bases and J shed 14 bases, with 10 bases lying between them.

This chain uses TRBV5-5 with TRBJ2-7; 11 bases agree with TRBD2. Germline lookup yields CDR1 SGHKS and CDR2 YYEKEE (reference sequence). The CDR3 sequence is 18 residues long. The V gene end was trimmed by 5 bases and the J gene end by 0 bases; junction bases not matched to a gene: 13. CDR3 in DNA: TGTGCCAGCAGATACACCCTAGCGGGGGGCTTCAACTCCTACGAGCAGTACTTC. It codes for CASRYTLAGGFNSYEQYF.

The J gene is TRBJ1-5, the V gene TRBV5-1, with D possibly being TRBD1 (5 bases). Deletions cut 0 bases from V and 2 bases from J, with 9 bases between. Germline assignment: CDR1 SGHRS and CDR2 YFSETQ. The CDR3 covers 15 residues. CDR3 protein: CASSLDGRGNQPQHF. The CDR3 region has the DNA TGCGCCAGCAGCTTGGACGGCAGGGGCAATCAGCCCCAGCATTTT.

The V gene is TRBV9, the J gene TRBJ2-6; no definite D call. V lost 6 bases and J lost 4, with 11 bases in between. Per germline, CDR1 SGDLS and CDR2 YYNGEE. There are 14 residues in the CDR3. This CDR3 is CASTPTRGANVLTF. In DNA form, the CDR3 reads TGTGCCAGCACCCCCACGAGAGGGGCCAACGTCCTGACTTTC.

The chain carries TRBV27 and TRBJ2-7, with TRBD1 as a possible D gene (6 bases). In germline, CDR1 is MNHEY, CDR2 SMNVEV (reference sequence). CDR3 length equals 13 residues. V was trimmed by 6 bases and J by 3 bases, leaving 12 bases between them. Here the CDR3 reads CASRLGQHYEQYF. CDR3 DNA sequence: TGTGCCAGCAGACTTGGACAGCACTACGAGCAGTACTTC.

The genes are TRBV7-2 and TRBJ1-3; 9 bases agree with TRBD1. Germline loops: CDR1 SGHTA, CDR2 FQGNSA. V dropped 5 bases and J dropped 3; count of bases not matched to a gene: 8. This CDR3 contains 16 residues. The CDR3 DNA reads TGTGCCAGCAGCCCGAAGGGACAGGGTGGTGGAAACACCATATATTTT. Translating it yields CASSPKGQGGGNTIYF.

As regards this clone: The sample carries other DNA sequences with the same CDR3. The J gene is TRBJ1-2, the V gene TRBV29-1, with D possibly matching TRBD1 (6 bases). From germline, CDR1 is SQVTM and CDR2 ANQGSEA. The V end lost 4 bases, the J end lost 4 bases, and 10 bases lay between the germline ends. The CDR3 spans 12 residues. The CDR3 bases are TGCAGCGTTGTCACAGGGCCCTATGGCTACACCTTC. Its translation: CSVVTGPYGYTF.

The chain joins TRBV24-1 to TRBJ1-5, with D perhaps matching TRBD1 (5 bases). The V gene's germline CDR1 is KGHDR and CDR2 SFDVKD. The CDR3 is made up of 15 amino acids. V was shortened by 4 bases and J by 4 bases, with 13 bases between the two germline ends. CDR3 sequence: CATSEGTGENQPQHF. The CDR3 bases are TGTGCCACCAGTGAGGGGACGGGAGAAAATCAGCCCCAGCATTTT.

In DNA, the CDR3 is TGTGCCAGCAGTACCACAGGGCTCGAGCAGTACTTC. Translated, it gives CASSTTGLEQYF. The chain carries TRBV27 and TRBJ2-7; D perhaps matches TRBD1 (6 bases). Trimming removed 5 bases at V and 6 bases at J, with 11 bases between. CDR1 is MNHEY, CDR2 SMNVEV, per germline (reference sequence). The CDR3 spans 12 residues.

In its sample, this clone was seen once. The chain combines TRBV6-5 with TRBJ1-5; possibly TRBD1 for D (6 bases). The V end was cut by 5 bases, the J end by 0 bases, with 11 bases between. The CDR3 sequence is 15 residues long. The germline gives CDR1 MNHEY, CDR2 SVGAGI. The CDR3 sequence: CASSPDSYSNQPQHF. CDR3 coding DNA: TGTGCCAGCAGTCCGGACAGTTATAGCAATCAGCCCCAGCATTTT.